The source of this TCR beta chain is a study of cytomegalovirus exposure and HLA in healthy donors. Study-wide results and caveats: The study recorded fewer than 200 TCR beta chains that were cytomegalovirus-associated.

Donors likely had unrecorded immune exposures despite being nominally healthy when sampled. Trimming removed 4 bases from V and 7 bases from J, with 13 bases in between. The germline gives CDR1 KGHSH, CDR2 LQKENI. The CDR3 covers 14 residues. On this clone itself: The antigen is undetermined.

PCR was performed using 60 Vbeta and 13 Jbeta primers. How the authors handled the data: Later reanalysis found approximately 80 million unique TCR beta chains, around 10 million of them shared. TCRdb keeps only in-frame clones here, not all; method: immunoSEQ multiplex PCR. D and trimming were read from the DNA, whereas the V and J calls and clone size are those reported in that table. Altogether 110,000 to 150,000 clones are present, roughly 70% being singletons, with the ten largest covering about 4.3%. The specimen was PBMCs. This receptor was obtained from a man aged 18 to 30 in good health and CMV-seropositive. This chain links TRBV18 with TRBJ1-4, with D tentatively TRBD1 (6 bases). The CDR3 sequence is CASSRQVNGEKLFF. The CDR3 coding sequence is TGTGCCAGCTCACGACAGGTCAATGGTGAAAAACTGTTTTTT.